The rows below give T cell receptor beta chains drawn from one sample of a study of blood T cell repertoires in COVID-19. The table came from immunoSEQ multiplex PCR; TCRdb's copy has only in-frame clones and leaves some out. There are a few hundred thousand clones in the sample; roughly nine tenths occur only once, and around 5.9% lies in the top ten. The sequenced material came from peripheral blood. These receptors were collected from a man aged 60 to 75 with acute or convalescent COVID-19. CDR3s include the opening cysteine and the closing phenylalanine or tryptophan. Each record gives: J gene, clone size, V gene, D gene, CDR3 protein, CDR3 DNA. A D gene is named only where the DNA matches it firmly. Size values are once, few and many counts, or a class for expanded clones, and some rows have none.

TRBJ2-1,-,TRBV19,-,CASTLGGNEQFF,TGTGCCAGTACCCTAGGTGGGAATGAGCAGTTCTTC
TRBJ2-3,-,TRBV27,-,CASSLFGTLTRSISTDTQYF,TGTGCCAGCAGTTTATTTGGGACACTGACCCGATCCATTAGCACAGATACGCAGTATTTT
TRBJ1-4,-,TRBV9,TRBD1,CASSVESGGRELFF,TGTGCCAGCAGCGTAGAATCAGGGGGACGGGAACTGTTTTTT
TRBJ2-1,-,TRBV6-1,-,CASSDIWGSFEQFF,TGTGCCAGCAGTGATATCTGGGGCTCGTTTGAGCAGTTCTTC
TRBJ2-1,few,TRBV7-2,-,CASSLGVTYNEQFF,TGTGCCAGCAGCCTGGGCGTCACCTACAATGAGCAGTTCTTC
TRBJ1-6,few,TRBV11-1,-,CASSAHRDSPLHF,TGTGCCAGCAGCGCCCACAGGGATTCACCCCTCCACTTT
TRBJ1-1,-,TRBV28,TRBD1,CASSPQGALVEAFF,TGTGCCAGCAGCCCTCAGGGGGCCTTAGTCGAAGCTTTCTTT
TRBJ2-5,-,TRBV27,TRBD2,CASSLSRLAGQETQYF,TGTGCCAGCAGTTTATCCCGACTAGCGGGGCAAGAGACCCAGTACTTC
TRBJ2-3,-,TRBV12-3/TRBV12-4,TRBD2,CASTGRADTQYF,TGTGCCAGCACTGGGAGGGCTGATACGCAGTATTTT
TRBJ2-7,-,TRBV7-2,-,CASSSAALYEQYF,TGTGCCAGCAGCTCCGCGGCCCTTTACGAGCAGTACTTC
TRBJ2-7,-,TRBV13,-,CASSPGRGRYEQYF,TGTGCCAGCAGCCCGGGGCGGGGTAGGTACGAGCAGTACTTC
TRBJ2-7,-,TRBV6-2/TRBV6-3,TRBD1,CASSYLGTGYPYEQYF,TGTGCCAGCAGTTACCTCGGGACAGGTTACCCCTACGAGCAGTACTTC
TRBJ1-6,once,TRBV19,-,CASSPNRGAQNSPLHF,TGTGCCAGTAGTCCTAACCGGGGGGCGCAGAATTCACCCCTCCACTTT
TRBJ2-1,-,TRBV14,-,CASSSRGGGYNEQFF,TGTGCCAGCAGCTCAAGGGGAGGGGGTTACAATGAGCAGTTCTTC
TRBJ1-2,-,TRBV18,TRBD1,CASSPSGGANYGYTF,TGTGCCAGCTCACCATCAGGGGGCGCGAACTATGGCTACACCTTC
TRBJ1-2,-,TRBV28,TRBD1,CASTSGQVYGYTF,TGTGCCAGCACCTCCGGACAGGTCTATGGCTACACCTTC
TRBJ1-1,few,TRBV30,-,CAWIDRRNTEAFF,TGTGCCTGGATAGACAGGAGGAACACTGAAGCTTTCTTT
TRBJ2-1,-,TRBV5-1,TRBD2,CASSPRLAGGSYNEQFF,TGCGCCAGCAGCCCCCGACTAGCGGGAGGGTCCTACAATGAGCAGTTCTTC
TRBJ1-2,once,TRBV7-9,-,CASSSPDSYGYTF,TGTGCCAGCAGCTCCCCCGACAGCTATGGCTACACCTTC
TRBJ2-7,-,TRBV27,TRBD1,CASSPPPLPGQGAYEQYF,TGTGCCAGCAGTCCCCCTCCCTTACCGGGACAGGGGGCGTACGAGCAGTACTTC
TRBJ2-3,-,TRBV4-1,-,CASSRRVGAPRTDTQYF,TGCGCCAGCAGCCGCCGCGTTGGGGCACCCCGCACAGATACGCAGTATTTT
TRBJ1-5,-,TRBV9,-,CASSVFLQDSNQPQHF,TGTGCCAGCAGCGTATTTTTACAGGATAGCAATCAGCCCCAGCATTTT
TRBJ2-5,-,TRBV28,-,CASSLSGSGPTAQYF,TGTGCCAGCAGTTTATCCGGGAGCGGGCCAACCGCCCAGTACTTC
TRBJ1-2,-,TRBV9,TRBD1,CASSVTGQGTYGYTF,TGTGCCAGCAGCGTTACGGGACAGGGGACCTATGGCTACACCTTC
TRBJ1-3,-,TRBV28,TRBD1,CASSWTGQDSGNTIYF,TGTGCCAGCAGTTGGACAGGCCAGGACTCTGGAAACACCATATATTTT
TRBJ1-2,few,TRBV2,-,CASSQSSPRGTFGGYTF,TGTGCCAGCAGTCAATCGTCCCCTCGGGGAACCTTTGGTGGCTACACCTTC
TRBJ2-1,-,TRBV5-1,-,CASSTGLTQPNEQFF,TGCGCCAGCAGTACAGGGTTGACTCAACCCAATGAGCAGTTCTTC
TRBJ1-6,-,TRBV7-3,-,CASSLTQGSPLHF,TGTGCCAGCAGCTTAACACAGGGTTCACCCCTCCACTTT
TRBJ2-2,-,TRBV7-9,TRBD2,CASSSRLASGMGELFF,TGTGCCAGCAGCTCGCGCTTGGCTAGCGGGATGGGGGAGCTGTTTTTT
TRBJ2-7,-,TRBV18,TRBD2,CASSPRTSSYEQYF,TGTGCCAGCTCACCAAGGACTAGCTCGTACGAGCAGTACTTC
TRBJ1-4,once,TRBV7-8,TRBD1,CASNPKAGGGRGEKLFF,TGTGCCAGCAACCCAAAAGCCGGAGGGGGCCGGGGTGAAAAACTGTTTTTT
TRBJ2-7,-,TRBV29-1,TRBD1,CSVSSGGNYEQYF,TGCAGCGTTTCTTCAGGGGGCAACTACGAGCAGTACTTC
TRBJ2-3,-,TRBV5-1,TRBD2,CASRSGASTDTQYF,TGCGCCAGCAGGAGCGGGGCTAGCACAGATACGCAGTATTTT
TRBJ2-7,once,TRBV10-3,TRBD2,CATKDDSGTRYEQYF,TGTGCCACCAAGGACGACAGCGGGACCAGATACGAGCAGTACTTC
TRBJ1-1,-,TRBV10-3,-,CAISESQNTEAFF,TGTGCCATCAGTGAGTCACAGAACACTGAAGCTTTCTTT
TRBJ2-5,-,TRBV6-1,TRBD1,CASSVDGTGWRETQYF,TGTGCCAGCAGTGTGGACGGGACAGGGTGGCGAGAGACCCAGTACTTC
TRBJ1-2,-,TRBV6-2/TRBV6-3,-,CASSLTGQAGYTF,TGTGCCAGCAGTCTTACTGGGCAAGCTGGCTACACCTTC
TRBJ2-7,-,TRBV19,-,CASSEYGYEQYF,TGTGCCAGTAGTGAATACGGCTACGAGCAGTACTTC
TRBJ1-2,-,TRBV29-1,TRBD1,CSVGTGGSYGYTF,TGCAGCGTTGGTACAGGGGGTTCCTATGGCTACACCTTC
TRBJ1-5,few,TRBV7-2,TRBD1,CASSQGDIGTQPQHF,TGTGCCAGCAGCCAGGGGGACATCGGAACGCAGCCCCAGCATTTT
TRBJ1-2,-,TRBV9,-,CASSLTGITDYGYTF,TGTGCCAGCAGCCTTACAGGGATAACGGACTATGGCTACACCTTC
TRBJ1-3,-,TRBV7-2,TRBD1,CASSFLRQGVAAGNTIYF,TGTGCCAGCAGCTTCCTCAGGCAGGGGGTAGCTGCTGGAAACACCATATATTTT
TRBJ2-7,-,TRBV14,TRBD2,CASSQEYGRATYEQYF,TGTGCCAGCAGCCAAGAATACGGGAGGGCCACGTACGAGCAGTACTTC
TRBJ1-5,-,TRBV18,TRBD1,CASSPMRDRAQPQHF,TGTGCCAGCTCACCAATGAGGGACAGGGCTCAGCCCCAGCATTTT
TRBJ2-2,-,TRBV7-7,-,CASSPRQEANTGELFF,TGTGCTAGCAGCCCACGACAGGAAGCGAACACCGGGGAGCTGTTTTTT
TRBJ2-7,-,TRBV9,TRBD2,CASSSGRNEQYF,TGTGCCAGCTCTAGCGGGAGGAACGAGCAGTACTTC
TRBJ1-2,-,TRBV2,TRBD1,CASSRTGSNYGYTF,TGTGCCAGCAGCAGGACAGGATCAAACTATGGCTACACCTTC
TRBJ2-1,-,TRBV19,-,CASSIPGLSYNEQFF,TGTGCCAGTAGTATTCCAGGGCTTTCCTACAATGAGCAGTTCTTC
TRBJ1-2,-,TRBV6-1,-,CASSDPQANYGYTF,TGTGCCAGCAGTGACCCCCAAGCCAACTATGGCTACACCTTC
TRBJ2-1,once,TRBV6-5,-,CASSSRAYNEQFF,TGTGCCAGCAGTTCTCGGGCCTACAATGAGCAGTTCTTC
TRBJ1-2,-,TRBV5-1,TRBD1,CASSPQAQQGLGYTF,TGCGCCAGCAGCCCCCAGGCACAACAGGGGCTTGGCTACACCTTC
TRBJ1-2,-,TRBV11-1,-,CASSTRGVYGYTF,TGTGCCAGCAGCACCCGAGGCGTCTATGGCTACACCTTC
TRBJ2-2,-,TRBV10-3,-,CAISRTESITGELFF,TGTGCCATCAGTAGGACAGAGTCTATCACCGGGGAGCTGTTTTTT
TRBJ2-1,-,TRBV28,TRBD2,CASSPYSGGNYNEQFF,TGTGCCAGCAGTCCTTATAGCGGGGGAAACTACAATGAGCAGTTCTTC
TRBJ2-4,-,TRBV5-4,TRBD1,CASSPGTGEGNIQYF,TGTGCCAGCAGCCCAGGGACAGGGGAGGGAAACATTCAGTACTTC
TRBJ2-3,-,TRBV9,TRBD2,CASSVESGGSGTDTQYF,TGTGCCAGCAGCGTAGAATCAGGCGGGAGTGGCACAGATACGCAGTATTTT
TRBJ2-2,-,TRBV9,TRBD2,CASSVVDGTSGTGELFF,TGTGCCAGCAGCGTAGTAGATGGGACTAGCGGGACCGGGGAGCTGTTTTTT
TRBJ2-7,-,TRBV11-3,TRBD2,CASSQHPAGTSGDEQYF,TGTGCCAGCAGCCAGCACCCCGCCGGGACTAGCGGCGACGAGCAGTACTTC
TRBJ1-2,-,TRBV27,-,CASSSGIYGYTF,TGTGCCAGCAGTTCAGGGATCTATGGCTACACCTTC
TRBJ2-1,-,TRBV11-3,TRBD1,CASSLGGTGAEYYNEQFF,TGTGCCAGCAGCTTAGGTGGGACAGGGGCTGAGTACTACAATGAGCAGTTCTTC